This is a list of T cell receptor beta chains from one sample in a study of CD8 T cells in ankylosing spondylitis. TCRdb analysed the 5' RACE reads with MiXCR anew, one entry per CDR3 protein. The repertoire holds about 150,000 distinct CDR3 sequences, with roughly an eighth as singletons. Sequencing input: blood, either unsorted or a sorted T cell fraction (not recorded which). The receptor set was obtained from a female donor with ankylosing spondylitis or in good health (not recorded which). Each CDR3 is given with its conserved first and last residue. The order of the fields is clone size, J gene, V gene, D gene, CDR3 DNA, CDR3 protein. The D gene is left open where the match is weak. Clone size is stated in some rows and not others, as once, few, many or a class when expanded.

-	TRBJ1-5	TRBV7-3	TRBD1	TGTGCCAACAGCTTAACAGGGGGTAATCAGCCCCAGCATTTT	CANSLTGGNQPQHF
many	TRBJ1-5	TRBV7-3	-	TGTGCCAGCAGCTTAAAATACAGCCTCGATCAGCCCCAGCATTTT	CASSLKYSLDQPQHF
-	TRBJ2-4	TRBV28	-	TGTGCCAGCAGTCCTCGGACGGGAAACATTCAGTACTTC	CASSPRTGNIQYF
-	TRBJ1-5	TRBV10-2	TRBD1	TGCGCCAGCAGTCCGGGGAAACAGGGGAATCAGCCCCAGCATTTT	CASSPGKQGNQPQHF
few	TRBJ2-7	TRBV12-3/TRBV12-4	-	TGTGCCAGCAGCACAGAGGTCGGGGAGCAGTACTTC	CASSTEVGEQYF
many	TRBJ2-2	TRBV7-6	-	TGTGCCAGCAGCCCAGGCCACCACCGGGGAGTCGGGGAGCTGTTTTTT	CASSPGHHRGVGELFF
few	TRBJ1-2	TRBV27	-	TGTGCCAGCAGCCAAACCCATGGTACAGGGATCTATGGCTACACCTTC	CASSQTHGTGIYGYTF
many	TRBJ2-3	TRBV7-2	-	TGTGCCAGCAGCTTAGTTTACGATACGCAGTATTTT	CASSLVYDTQYF
many	TRBJ1-2	TRBV7-9	-	TGTGCCAGCAGCTTAGGTGCAGACATTCCCAACTATGGCTACACCTTC	CASSLGADIPNYGYTF
many	TRBJ1-1	TRBV20-1	-	TGCAGTGCTAGGTCCAGGGGGAACACTGAAGCTTTCTTT	CSARSRGNTEAFF
few	TRBJ1-2	TRBV7-2	-	TGTGCCAGCAGTCGTGAGAAGAACTATGGCTACACCTTC	CASSREKNYGYTF
many	TRBJ2-1	TRBV11-1	TRBD2	TGTGCCAGCAGCTTAGGGGAGTTTACGGGAGGGCCCTACAATGAGCAGTTCTTC	CASSLGEFTGGPYNEQFF
many	TRBJ2-1	TRBV28	-	TGTGCCAGCAGTTTACATTCTGGGACACCCTACAATGAGCAGTTCTTC	CASSLHSGTPYNEQFF
few	TRBJ2-5	TRBV5-1	TRBD2	TGCGCCAGCAGCAACGGACTAGCGGGTCGTCAAGAGACCCAGTACTTC	CASSNGLAGRQETQYF
many	TRBJ1-1	TRBV5-1	-	TGCGCCAGCAGCTTGGCAGGGGAGGTGGGACGTGAAGCTTTCTTT	CASSLAGEVGREAFF
few	TRBJ1-1	TRBV21-1	-	TGTGCCAGCAGCAGGGGGGCTGAAATGAACACTGAAGCTTTCTTT	CASSRGAEMNTEAFF
-	TRBJ1-6	TRBV19	TRBD1	TGTGCCAGTAGTATGGACAGGGGGCGGCCACCCCTCCACTTT	CASSMDRGRPPLHF
many	TRBJ2-3	TRBV11-2	TRBD2	TGTGCCAGCGGAGCCCTAGCGGGAGATTTACACGTTCGCACAGATACGCAGTATTTT	CASGALAGDLHVRTDTQYF
once	TRBJ2-2	TRBV7-3	-	TGTGCCAGCAGCTTAGCGAGTGGGACCGGGGAGCTGTTTTTT	CASSLASGTGELFF
many	TRBJ2-4	TRBV7-9	-	TGTGCCAGCTCGGGGGACAGCCTAGCCAAAAACATTCAGTACTTC	CASSGDSLAKNIQYF
many	TRBJ1-1	TRBV5-1	TRBD1	TGCGCCAGCAGCTCGGGACAGGGGTTTCTAGCTGAAGCTTTCTTT	CASSSGQGFLAEAFF
many	TRBJ2-4	TRBV29-1	-	TGCAGCGTTGAGAGGGGGGGAGCCAAAAACATTCAGTACTTC	CSVERGGAKNIQYF
many	TRBJ2-4	TRBV20-1	-	TGCAGTGCTAGAGGGCCTACCCTAGCCAAAAACATTCAGTACTTC	CSARGPTLAKNIQYF
-	TRBJ2-6	TRBV28	-	TGTGCCAGCAGTTTCTCCAGGGGAGTTAGGTCTGGGGCCAACGTCCTGACTTTC	CASSFSRGVRSGANVLTF
many	TRBJ1-1	TRBV29-1	TRBD1	TGCAGCGTTATCGGGACAGCCCACACTGAAGCTTTCTTT	CSVIGTAHTEAFF
-	TRBJ2-5	TRBV20-1	-	TGCAGTGCCCTCTTTTCAGGCTTAGAGGGGACCCAGTACTTC	CSALFSGLEGTQYF
-	TRBJ2-6	TRBV12-3/TRBV12-4	-	TGTGCCAGCAGTGCAGGCGGCGGGGCCAACGTCCTGACTTTC	CASSAGGGANVLTF
many	TRBJ2-5	TRBV29-1	-	TGCAGCGTAGCTGCTCAATACCAAGAGACCCAGTACTTC	CSVAAQYQETQYF
-	TRBJ1-5	TRBV4-2	-	TGTGCCAGCAGCCAAGAGGAGTCAGCTTTTAGCAATCAGCCCCAGCATTTT	CASSQEESAFSNQPQHF
many	TRBJ2-5	TRBV28	TRBD1	TGTGCCAGCAGCGCCCACCGACAGGGCCGTGAGACCCAGTACTTC	CASSAHRQGRETQYF
many	TRBJ2-7	TRBV19	-	TGTGCCAGCCAGGAGGGTTACGAGCAGTACTTC	CASQEGYEQYF
many	TRBJ2-7	TRBV5-1	-	TGCGCCAGCAGCACTCGGGCCTTGGACGAGCAGTACTTC	CASSTRALDEQYF
many	TRBJ1-6	TRBV16	-	TGTGCCAGCGGGCAGGGGTCGGCTAATTCACCCCTCCACTTT	CASGQGSANSPLHF
many	TRBJ2-3	TRBV15	TRBD2	TGTGCCACCAGCAGGCCTGGTAGCGGGATCCACACAGATACGCAGTATTTT	CATSRPGSGIHTDTQYF
-	TRBJ2-5	TRBV5-6	-	TGTGCCAGCATTTCCGCTGGGGGAGAGACCCAGTACTTC	CASISAGGETQYF
many	TRBJ1-2	TRBV15	TRBD1	TGTGCCACCAGCAGGGGACAGGGGGACTACTATGGCTACACCTTC	CATSRGQGDYYGYTF
many	TRBJ1-2	TRBV6-6	-	TGTGCCAGCAGCACGGACAGCTATGGCTACACCTTC	CASSTDSYGYTF
few	TRBJ2-7	TRBV19	-	TGTGCCAGTAGTATAAAACAGTCCTACGAGCAGTACTTC	CASSIKQSYEQYF
many	TRBJ1-5	TRBV20-1	-	TGCAGTGCTAGAGGAGACATAGGGGGATTGCAGCCCCAGCATTTT	CSARGDIGGLQPQHF
-	TRBJ2-3	TRBV14	-	TGTGCCAGCAGCCCGCTGGGTGGAGATACGCAGTATTTT	CASSPLGGDTQYF
many	TRBJ1-2	TRBV5-1	-	TGCGCCAGCAGCCTAGTCACGAACAACTATGGCTACACCTTC	CASSLVTNNYGYTF
many	TRBJ1-5	TRBV5-1	-	TGCGCCAGCAGCTTGATCGGGGGCGTTCAGCCCCAGCATTTT	CASSLIGGVQPQHF
many	TRBJ2-7	TRBV9	-	TGTGCCAGCAGCGCAGGGAGAGCGGCAAACTACGAGCAGTACTTC	CASSAGRAANYEQYF
many	TRBJ1-4	TRBV10-3	TRBD1	TGTGCCATCAGCCAGACAGGGTCGGAGGAAAAACTGTTTTTT	CAISQTGSEEKLFF
many	TRBJ1-1	TRBV12-3/TRBV12-4	TRBD1	TGTGCCAGCAGTACAGGGGGATATGGCACTGAAGCTTTCTTT	CASSTGGYGTEAFF
many	TRBJ2-5	TRBV29-1	TRBD2	TGCAGCGTTGAAGTAGCGGGGGGGCCCCAGACCCAGTACTTC	CSVEVAGGPQTQYF
many	TRBJ1-2	TRBV29-1	TRBD1	TGCAGCGTTGAAAGCCGGGACAGTCACCTAGCTAACTATGGCTACACCTTC	CSVESRDSHLANYGYTF
many	TRBJ2-1	TRBV11-2	TRBD2	TGTGCCAGCAGCTCCGGACTAGCGGGAGGCTTCTACAATGAGCAGTTCTTC	CASSSGLAGGFYNEQFF
many	TRBJ2-3	TRBV11-3	-	TGTGCCAGCAGCCCAGATCGGCCCCTTACCCGCGGACAAAACCAGGCAGATACGCAGTATTTT	CASSPDRPLTRGQNQADTQYF
few	TRBJ2-4	TRBV6-5	-	TGTGCCAGCAGTTACTCGCGGCATCTCGGCGACATTCAGTACTTC	CASSYSRHLGDIQYF
few	TRBJ1-2	TRBV18	TRBD1	TGTGCCAGCTCACCCGGGACAGGCCCTGGAAGCACCTTC	CASSPGTGPGSTF
few	TRBJ2-3	TRBV5-4	-	TGTGCCAGCAGCCCTACCGCAGGGGTGGCCACAGATACGCAGTATTTT	CASSPTAGVATDTQYF
many	TRBJ2-7	TRBV7-2	TRBD1	TGTGCCAGCAGCCCCCGGGACAGGGGTCCTCAGCAGTACTTC	CASSPRDRGPQQYF
-	TRBJ2-1	TRBV3-1	-	TGTGCCAGCAGCCAAGTACCCGACGGGGTATCCTACAATGAGCAGTTCTTC	CASSQVPDGVSYNEQFF